This TCR beta chain was sequenced for a study of T cell repertoires in cytomegalovirus infection. About the study: Carrying CMV and the relevant HLA type showed in public TCR beta signatures. Study findings and constraints: Carriage of CMV together with the relevant HLA was identifiable through cumulative public TCR beta family frequency. There were HLA-C-restricted CMV-specific TCR beta clonotypes dominating the ex vivo response.

Using its own MiXCR run on the reads, TCRdb lists one record per CDR3 protein. The table includes a few hundred thousand distinct CDR3 sequences, 9.1% detected once. The CDR3 is 15 amino acids. V lost 6 bases and J lost 5; bases outside the gene matches: 9. Per germline, CDR1 LNHDA and CDR2 SQIVND (reference sequence). Note on this clonotype: Its target is unknown. Being one base from a much bigger clone, this may be a read error.

The sample was PBMCs. The chain has TRBV19 and TRBJ1-4; 7 bases match TRBD1. This TCR derives from a human donor in good health (CMV status not recorded). Some clones in this sample may be carry-over from other donors' samples. The CDR3 DNA sequence: TGTGCCAGTAGGACACGACAGGGTTGGAATGAAAAACTGTTTTTT. Translated, it gives CASRTRQGWNEKLFF.